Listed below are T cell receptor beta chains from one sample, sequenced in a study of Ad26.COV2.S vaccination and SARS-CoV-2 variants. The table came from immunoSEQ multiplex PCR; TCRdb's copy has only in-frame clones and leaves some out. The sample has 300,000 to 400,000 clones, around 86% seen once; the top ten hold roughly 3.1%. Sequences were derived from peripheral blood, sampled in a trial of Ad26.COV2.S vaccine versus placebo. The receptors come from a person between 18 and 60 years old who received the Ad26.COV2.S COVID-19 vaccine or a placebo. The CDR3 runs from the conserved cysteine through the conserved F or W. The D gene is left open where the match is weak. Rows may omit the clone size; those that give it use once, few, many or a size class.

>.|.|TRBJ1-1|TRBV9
CASSVAPSRAMNTEAFF
TGTGCCAGCAGCGTGGCCCCGAGCAGGGCTATGAACACTGAAGCTTTCTTT
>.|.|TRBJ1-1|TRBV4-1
CASSQEQGRNTEAFF
TGCGCCAGCAGCCAAGAACAGGGTCGGAACACTGAAGCTTTCTTT
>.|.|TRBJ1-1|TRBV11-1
CASSLSGTPYTEAFF
TGTGCCAGCAGCTTATCCGGGACTCCCTACACTGAAGCTTTCTTT
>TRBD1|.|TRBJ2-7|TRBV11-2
CASSSNRGHYEQYF
TGTGCCAGCAGCTCCAACAGGGGCCACTACGAGCAGTACTTC
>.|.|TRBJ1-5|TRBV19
CACQAGGNQPQHF
TGCGCCTGCCAGGCAGGGGGCAATCAGCCCCAGCATTTT
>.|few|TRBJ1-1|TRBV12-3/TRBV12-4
CASSLVGTEAFF
TGTGCCAGCAGCCTAGTAGGCACTGAAGCTTTCTTT
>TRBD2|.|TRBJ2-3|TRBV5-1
CASSSPAGGPSDTQYF
TGCGCCAGCAGCTCACCAGCGGGGGGGCCTTCAGATACGCAGTATTTT
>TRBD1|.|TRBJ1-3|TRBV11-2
CASSIGQGGVGNTIYF
TGTGCCAGCAGTATAGGACAGGGAGGTGTCGGGAACACCATATATTTT
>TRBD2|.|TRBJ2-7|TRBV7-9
CASSPRTSGGISYEQYF
TGTGCCAGCAGTCCAAGGACTAGCGGGGGGATTTCCTACGAGCAGTACTTC
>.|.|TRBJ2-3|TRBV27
CASSRYDSEPTTDTQYF
TGTGCCAGCAGTCGGTATGACTCCGAGCCGACCACAGATACGCAGTATTTT
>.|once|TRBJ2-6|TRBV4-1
CASKRVGGMAGANVLTF
TGCGCCAGCAAGCGGGTAGGGGGGATGGCTGGGGCCAACGTCCTGACTTTC
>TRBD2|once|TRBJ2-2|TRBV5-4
CASSSPSGNTGELFF
TGTGCCAGCAGCTCCCCTAGCGGCAACACCGGGGAGCTGTTTTTT
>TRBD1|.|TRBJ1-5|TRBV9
CASSETGWNQPQHF
TGTGCCAGCAGCGAGACAGGGTGGAATCAGCCCCAGCATTTT
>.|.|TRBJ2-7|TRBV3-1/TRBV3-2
CASSQARVNEQYF
TGTGCCAGCAGCCAAGCGCGAGTAAACGAGCAGTACTTC
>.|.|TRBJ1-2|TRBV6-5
CASSYSSRGYGYTF
TGTGCCAGCAGTTACTCGAGCAGGGGCTATGGCTACACCTTC
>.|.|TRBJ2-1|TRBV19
CASNNFGRDNEQFF
TGTGCCAGTAACAACTTTGGCAGAGACAATGAGCAGTTCTTC
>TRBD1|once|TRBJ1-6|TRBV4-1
CASSQQGDSPLHF
TGCGCCAGCAGCCAACAGGGGGATTCACCCCTCCACTTT
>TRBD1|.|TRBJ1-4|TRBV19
CASSTRDRISTNEKLFF
TGTGCCAGTAGTACCCGGGACAGGATATCAACTAATGAAAAACTGTTTTTT
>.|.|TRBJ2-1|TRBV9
CASSVGQGLRNEQFF
TGTGCCAGCAGCGTCGGCCAGGGTCTAAGGAATGAGCAGTTCTTC
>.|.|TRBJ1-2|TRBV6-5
CASSTPSRGLYGYTF
TGTGCCAGCAGCACCCCAAGTCGGGGGCTATATGGCTACACCTTC
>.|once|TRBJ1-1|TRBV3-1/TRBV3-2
CASSQGHMNTEAFF
TGTGCCAGCAGCCAAGGACATATGAACACTGAAGCTTTCTTT
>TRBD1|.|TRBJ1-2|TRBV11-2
CASSPDRGYGYTF
TGTGCCAGCAGCCCCGACAGGGGCTATGGCTACACCTTC
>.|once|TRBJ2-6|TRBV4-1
CASSAFSGANVLTF
TGCGCCAGCAGCGCTTTTTCTGGGGCCAACGTCCTGACTTTC
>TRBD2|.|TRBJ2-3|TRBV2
CASSPLYYGRGGLADTQYF
TGTGCCAGCAGCCCCCTCTATTATGGGCGGGGGGGCCTAGCAGATACGCAGTATTTT
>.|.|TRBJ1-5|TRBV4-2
CASSQDGSQPQHF
TGTGCCAGCAGCCAAGATGGGTCCCAGCCCCAGCATTTT
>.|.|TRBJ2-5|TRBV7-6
CASSLQGTKETQYF
TGTGCCAGCAGCTTACAGGGCACGAAAGAGACCCAGTACTTC
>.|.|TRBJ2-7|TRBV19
CASSIDRTVSYEQYF
TGTGCCAGTAGTATAGATCGAACGGTCTCCTACGAGCAGTACTTC
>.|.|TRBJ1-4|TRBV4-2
CASSQDLSHLFF
TGTGCCAGCAGCCAAGATCTGAGTCATCTGTTTTTT
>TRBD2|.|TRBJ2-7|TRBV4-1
CASRFLGGKGIYEQYF
TGCGCCAGCAGATTTTTGGGGGGGAAGGGGATCTACGAGCAGTACTTC
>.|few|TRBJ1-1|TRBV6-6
CATGQSALTEAFF
TGTGCCACCGGACAGTCCGCGCTCACTGAAGCTTTCTTT
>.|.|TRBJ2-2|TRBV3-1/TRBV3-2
CASSRGSSTGELFF
TGTGCCAGCAGCCGGGGTTCGAGCACCGGGGAGCTGTTTTTT
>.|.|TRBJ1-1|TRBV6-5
CASSYLPGQNTEAFF
TGTGCCAGCAGTTACTTACCGGGACAGAACACTGAAGCTTTCTTT
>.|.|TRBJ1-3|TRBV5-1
CASSLDVSGNTIYF
TGCGCCAGCAGCTTGGATGTCTCTGGAAACACCATATATTTT
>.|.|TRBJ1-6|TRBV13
CASSLDGEVTGHNSPLHF
TGTGCCAGCAGCTTAGACGGAGAGGTTACAGGGCATAATTCACCCCTCCACTTT
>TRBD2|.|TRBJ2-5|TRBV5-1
CASSHVLAGGSAPETQYF
TGCGCCAGCAGCCACGTACTAGCGGGGGGGTCGGCCCCAGAGACCCAGTACTTC
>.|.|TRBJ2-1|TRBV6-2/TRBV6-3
CASSYGGSYNEQFF
TGTGCCAGCAGTTACGGCGGCTCCTACAATGAGCAGTTCTTC
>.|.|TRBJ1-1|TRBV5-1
CASSFAPDSTEAFF
TGCGCCAGCAGCTTTGCGCCGGACAGCACTGAAGCTTTCTTT
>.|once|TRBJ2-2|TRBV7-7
CASSLGTLNTGELFF
TGTGCTAGCAGCCTCGGGACACTGAACACCGGGGAGCTGTTTTTT
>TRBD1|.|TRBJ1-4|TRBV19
CASSMDRGGEKLFF
TGTGCCAGTAGTATGGACAGGGGAGGTGAAAAACTGTTTTTT
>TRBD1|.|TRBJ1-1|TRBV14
CASSRRVGQGLGTEAFF
TGTGCCAGCAGCCGAAGAGTGGGACAGGGGTTAGGAACTGAAGCTTTCTTT
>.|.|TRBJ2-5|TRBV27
CASSLSEWETQYF
TGTGCCAGCAGTTTATCCGAGTGGGAGACCCAGTACTTC
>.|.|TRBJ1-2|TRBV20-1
CSASHEGYTF
TGCAGTGCTAGTCACGAAGGCTACACCTTC
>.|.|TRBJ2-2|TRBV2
CASSEEGHANTGELFF
TGTGCCAGCAGTGAAGAAGGACACGCGAACACCGGGGAGCTGTTTTTT
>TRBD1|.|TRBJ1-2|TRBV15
CATSRGTGNGYTF
TGTGCCACCAGCAGGGGGACAGGGAATGGCTACACCTTC
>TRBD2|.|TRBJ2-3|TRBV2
CASSQAGVGTDTQYF
TGTGCCAGCAGTCAAGCGGGGGTGGGCACAGATACGCAGTATTTT
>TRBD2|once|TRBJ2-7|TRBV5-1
CASSMTTSTSGYYEQYF
TGCGCCAGCAGCATGACAACCTCGACTAGCGGTTACTACGAGCAGTACTTC
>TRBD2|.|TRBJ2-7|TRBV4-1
CASSQVGSGVYGEQYF
TGCGCCAGCAGCCAAGTGGGTAGCGGGGTTTACGGCGAGCAGTACTTC